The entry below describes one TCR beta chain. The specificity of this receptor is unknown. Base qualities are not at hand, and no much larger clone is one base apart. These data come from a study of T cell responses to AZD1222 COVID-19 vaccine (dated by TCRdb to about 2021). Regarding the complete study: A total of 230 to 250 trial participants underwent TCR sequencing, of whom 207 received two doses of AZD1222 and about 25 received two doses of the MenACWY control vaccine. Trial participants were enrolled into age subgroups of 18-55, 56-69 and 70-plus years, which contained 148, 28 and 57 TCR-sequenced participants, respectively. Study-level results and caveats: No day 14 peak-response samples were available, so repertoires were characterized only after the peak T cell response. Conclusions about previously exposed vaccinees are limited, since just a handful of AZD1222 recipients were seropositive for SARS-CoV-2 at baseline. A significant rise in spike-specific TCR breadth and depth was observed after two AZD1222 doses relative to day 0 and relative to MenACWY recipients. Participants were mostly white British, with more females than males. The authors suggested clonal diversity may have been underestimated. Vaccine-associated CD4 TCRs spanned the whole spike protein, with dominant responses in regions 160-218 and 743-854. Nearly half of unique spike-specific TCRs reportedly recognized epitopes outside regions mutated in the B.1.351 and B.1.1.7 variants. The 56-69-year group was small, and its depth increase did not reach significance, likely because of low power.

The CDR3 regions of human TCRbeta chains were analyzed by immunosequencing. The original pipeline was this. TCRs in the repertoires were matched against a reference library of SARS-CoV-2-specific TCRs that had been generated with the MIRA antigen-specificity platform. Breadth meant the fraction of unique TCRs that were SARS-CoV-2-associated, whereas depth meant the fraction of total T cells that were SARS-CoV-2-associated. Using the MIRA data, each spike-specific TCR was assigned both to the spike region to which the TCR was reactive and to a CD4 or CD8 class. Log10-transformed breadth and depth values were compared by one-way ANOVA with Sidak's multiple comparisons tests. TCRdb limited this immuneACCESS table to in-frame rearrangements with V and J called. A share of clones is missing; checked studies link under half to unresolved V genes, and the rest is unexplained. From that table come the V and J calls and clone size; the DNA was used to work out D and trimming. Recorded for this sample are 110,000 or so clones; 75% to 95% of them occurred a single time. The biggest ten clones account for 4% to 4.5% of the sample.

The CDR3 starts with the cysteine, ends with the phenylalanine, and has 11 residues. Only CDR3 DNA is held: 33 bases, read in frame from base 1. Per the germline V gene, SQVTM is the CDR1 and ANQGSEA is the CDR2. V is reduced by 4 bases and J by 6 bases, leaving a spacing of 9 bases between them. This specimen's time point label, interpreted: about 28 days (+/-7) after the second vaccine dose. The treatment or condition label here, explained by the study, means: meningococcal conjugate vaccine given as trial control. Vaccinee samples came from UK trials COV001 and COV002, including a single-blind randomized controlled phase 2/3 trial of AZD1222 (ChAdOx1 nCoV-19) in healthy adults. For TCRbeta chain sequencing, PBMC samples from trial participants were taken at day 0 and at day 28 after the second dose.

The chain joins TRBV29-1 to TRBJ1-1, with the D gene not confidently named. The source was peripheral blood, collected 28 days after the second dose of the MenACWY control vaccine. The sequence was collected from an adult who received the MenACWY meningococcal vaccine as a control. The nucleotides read TGCAGCGTTGGTGGTTACGCTGAAGCTTTCTTT. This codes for CSVGGYAEAFF.